Listed here are 14 T cell receptor beta chains from one sample, sequenced in a study of beta chain features in type 1 diabetes. Findings and caveats of the study: There was a moderate but significant shortening of TCRB CDR3s in all four CD4+ subsets of Type 1 diabetes patients.

Isolated RNA was reverse transcribed in full, so expressed TCRB transcripts were sequenced. Profiled with immunoSEQ multiplex PCR; TCRdb holds only in-frame clones, not every one. The sample lists hundreds of thousands of clones; around an eighth were seen once. These receptors' antigens are unknown. Sequencing was carried out using naive CD4+ T cells from blood. The receptors originated from a man aged 18 to 29 with type 1 diabetes.

The V call is TRBV18, the J call TRBJ2-7, with D tentatively TRBD2 (6 bases). Deletions cut 4 bases from V and 3 bases from J, with 7 bases between. The CDR3 runs to 12 residues. Germline V gene lookup returns CDR1 KGHSH and CDR2 LQKENI. The CDR3 loop is CASSLTSYEQYF. CDR3 in DNA: TGTGCCAGCTCACTGACTAGCTACGAGCAGTACTTC. The full variable domain, completed using reference TRBV18 and TRBJ2-7, is NAGVMQNPRHLVRRRGQEARLRCSPMKGHSHVYWYRQLPEEGLKFMVYLQKENIIDESGMPKERFSAEFPKEGPSILRIQQVVRGDSAAYFCASSLTSYEQYFGPGTRLTVT.

The rearrangement joins TRBV6-1 to TRBJ2-6; TRBD1 is a possible D gene (5 bases). The V gene's germline CDR1 is MNHNS and CDR2 SASEGT. The CDR3 totals 16 residues. The V end lost 1 base, the J end lost 4 bases, and 11 bases lay between the germline ends. The CDR3 DNA reads as TGTGCCAGCAGTGAAGTTCTAGGGGTCGGGGCCAACGTCCTGACTTTC. This gives the protein CASSEVLGVGANVLTF.

This clone was counted between two and nine times. Here the CDR3 DNA reads TGTGCCAGCAGCTTAGCCTCAATCAGGGAGACCCAGTACTTC. Amino acids: CASSLASIRETQYF. The V call is TRBV11-2, the J call TRBJ2-5; D uncertain. This CDR3 comprises 14 residues. Germline-derived CDR1 and CDR2 are SGHAT and FQNNGV. Trimming removed 1 base from V and 5 bases from J, with 11 bases in between. Using reference TRBV11-2 and TRBJ2-5 for the parts outside the CDR3, the full variable domain is EAGVAQSPRYKIIEKRQSVAFWCNPISGHATLYWYQQILGQGPKLLIQFQNNGVVDDSQLPKDRFSAERLKGVDSTLKIQPAKLEDSAVYLCASSLASIRETQYFGPGTRLLVL.

The chain has TRBV27 and TRBJ2-7; maybe TRBD2 (6 bases). Germline CDR1 is MNHEY and CDR2 is SMNVEV (reference sequence). The CDR3 runs to 14 residues. V lost 3 bases and J lost 3, with 12 bases in between. The DNA for the CDR3 is TGTGCCAGCAGTTTCGGGGACGGGGGCTACGAGCAGTACTTC. Translation gives CASSFGDGGYEQYF.

The V call is TRBV7-6, the J call TRBJ2-3, with 9 bases identical to TRBD1. V shed 5 bases and J 1 base; nucleotides not matched to a gene: 7. CDR1 is SGHVS, CDR2 FNYEAQ, per germline. The CDR3 has 16 residues. The CDR3 bases are TGTGCCAGCAGCCACGACAGGGGGAGCCGCACAGATACGCAGTATTTT. Amino acid sequence: CASSHDRGSRTDTQYF. Together with reference TRBV7-6 and TRBJ2-3, the CDR3 gives the full variable domain: GAGVSQSPRYKVTKRGQDVALRCDPISGHVSLYWYRQALGQGPEFLTYFNYEAQQDKSGLPNDRFSAERPEGSISTLTIQRTEQRDSAMYRCASSHDRGSRTDTQYFGPGTRLTVL.

This clone has just a few counts. The chain couples TRBV4-1 to TRBJ1-6; TRBD1 might be the D (6 bases). Between the trimmed V and J ends, which lost 3 bases and 5 bases, there was a span of 8 bases. The CDR3 has 14 amino acids. Germline CDR1 reads MGHRA; CDR2 reads YSYEKL. The CDR3 DNA reads TGCGCCAGCAGCCACAGGGGAGATAATTCACCCCTCCACTTT. Its translation: CASSHRGDNSPLHF.

This clone was found a few times. This chain joins TRBV6-5 and TRBJ1-1; D possibly corresponds to TRBD1 (5 bases). Trimming cost V 7 bases and J 4 bases, with 16 bases left between them. The germline V gene encodes CDR1 MNHEY and CDR2 SVGAGI. The CDR3 is 14 residues long. The CDR3: CASTLTGGGTEAFF. As DNA, the CDR3 is TGTGCCAGCACCCTAACCGGGGGGGGCACTGAAGCTTTCTTT.

The CDR3 coding sequence is TGTGCCTGGACCGAGGGGCAGTTTGGAAACACCATATATTTT. It codes for CAWTEGQFGNTIYF. The chain combines TRBV30 with TRBJ1-3, with D possibly being TRBD1 (5 bases). The CDR3 covers 14 residues. In germline, CDR1 is GTSNPN, CDR2 SVGIG (reference sequence). Trimming stripped 4 bases from V and 3 bases from J, with 13 bases between.

The chain carries TRBV7-2 and TRBJ1-1, with 7 bases that match TRBD1. Trimming at V came to 4 bases and at J to 4 bases, leaving 9 bases not matched to a gene. CDR1 and CDR2 (germline): SGHTA, FQGNSA. The CDR3 sequence is 15 residues long. CDR3 DNA sequence: TGTGCCAGCAGCTCCTCTTACAGGGGAAGCACTGAAGCTTTCTTT. This translates into CASSSSYRGSTEAFF.

The V gene is TRBV9, the J gene TRBJ2-7; the D gene is possibly TRBD1 (5 bases). The CDR3 sequence is 14 residues long. Germline lookup yields CDR1 SGDLS and CDR2 YYNGEE. Trimming stripped 2 bases from V and 3 bases from J, with 12 bases between. This CDR3 is CASSVGQGDYEQYF. DNA for the CDR3: TGTGCCAGCAGCGTTGGTCAGGGCGACTACGAGCAGTACTTC.

This chain connects TRBV2 to TRBJ1-2; tentatively, D is TRBD1 (5 bases). Germline V gene data show CDR1 as SNHLY and CDR2 as FYNNEI. CDR3 length: 13 residues. Trimming cost V 3 bases and J 8 bases, with 13 bases left between them. CDR3 in amino acids: CASSDVSGDGYTF. DNA of the CDR3: TGTGCCAGCAGTGATGTTTCTGGGGACGGCTACACCTTC.

The chain couples TRBV2 to TRBJ1-6; the D is unclear. This CDR3 has 12 residues. Trimming took off 9 bases at V and 8 bases at J, with 11 bases between the two ends. Germline V lookup: CDR1 SNHLY, CDR2 FYNNEI. CDR3 sequence (DNA): TGTGCCAGTAGCCGGGAGGATTCACCCCTCCACTTT. Translating gives CASSREDSPLHF.

The chain joins TRBV4-1 to TRBJ2-1; D is possibly TRBD1 (6 bases). CDR3 length equals 15 residues. V lost 4 bases and J 2 bases, leaving 12 bases between the germline ends. In germline, CDR1 is MGHRA, CDR2 YSYEKL. CDR3 nucleotides: TGCGCCAGCAGCCTTCGACAGGCCGCCTACAATGAGCAGTTCTTC. Its protein product is CASSLRQAAYNEQFF.

The chain links TRBV28 to TRBJ1-2; unclear D gene. From germline, CDR1 is MDHEN and CDR2 SYDVKM. The CDR3 extends over 14 amino acids. Trimming took off 10 bases at V and 6 bases at J, with 21 bases between the two ends. CDR3 DNA sequence: TGTGCCACCCACTCCCCGATTATCTTCGATGGCTACACCTTC. As protein: CATHSPIIFDGYTF.